Presented here are 16 T cell receptor beta chains from one specimen sequenced in a study of CD8 T cells in ankylosing spondylitis. Each CDR3 protein gets one entry after TCRdb re-called the 5' RACE reads with MiXCR. The sample holds 90,000 to 100,000 distinct CDR3 sequences, roughly 8.3% seen once. The sequencing sample was made of blood, either unsorted or a sorted T cell fraction (not recorded which). The receptor set was obtained from a male donor with ankylosing spondylitis or in good health (not recorded which).

This clonotype has ten or more counts. V usage is TRBV29-1 and J usage is TRBJ1-3; D unresolved. Between the trimmed V and J ends, which lost 4 bases and 2 bases, there was a span of 9 bases. Germline loops: CDR1 SQVTM, CDR2 ANQGSEA. The CDR3 is 13 residues long. CDR3 in DNA: TGCAGCGTTGGGTTGGGAGCTGGAAACACCATATATTTT. Amino acids: CSVGLGAGNTIYF. Supplemented by reference TRBV29-1 and TRBJ1-3, the full variable domain reads SAVISQKPSRDICQRGTSLTIQCQVDSQVTMMFWYRQQPGQSLTLIATANQGSEATYESGFVIDKFPISRPNLTFSTLTVSNMSPEDSSIYLCSVGLGAGNTIYFGEGSWLTVV.

The table lists this clonotype with many counts. CDR3 DNA: TGTGCCAGCAGTTTATCAGGGGGAAGCTCCTACAATGAGCAGTTCTTC. This sequence encodes CASSLSGGSSYNEQFF. This rearrangement joins TRBV27 to TRBJ2-1, with TRBD1 as a possible D gene (6 bases). Germline V gene data show CDR1 as MNHEY and CDR2 as SMNVEV (reference sequence). Trimming cost V 0 bases and J 0 bases, with 9 bases left between them. CDR3 length: 16 residues.

This clonotype was recorded at least ten times. V usage is TRBV12-3 or TRBV12-4 and J usage is TRBJ1-1; D is ambiguous. The germline V and J ends were trimmed by 3 bases and 0 bases, with 11 bases remaining between them. The CDR3 sequence is 15 residues long. The CDR3 sequence: CASSLGRRMNTEAFF. The CDR3 DNA is TGTGCCAGCAGTTTGGGCCGAAGGATGAACACTGAAGCTTTCTTT.

This clonotype was counted many times. The V and J genes are TRBV4-2 and TRBJ2-3; D gene uncertain. The CDR3 sequence is 15 residues long. Germline-derived CDR1 and CDR2 are LGHNA and YNFKEQ. V was pared by 3 bases and J by 0 bases, with 10 bases between. The CDR3 is CASSQARRSTDTQYF. The CDR3 nucleotides are TGTGCCAGCAGCCAGGCACGCCGGAGCACAGATACGCAGTATTTT.

This clonotype was seen repeatedly, ten times or more. The chain joins TRBV4-1 to TRBJ1-1; D uncertain. V was shortened by 0 bases and J by 3 bases, with 11 bases between the two germline ends. The CDR3 totals 15 residues. Germline lookup yields CDR1 MGHRA and CDR2 YSYEKL. CDR3 sequence: CASSQDREEDTEAFF. CDR3 in DNA: TGCGCCAGCAGCCAAGACCGGGAAGAGGACACTGAAGCTTTCTTT.

This clonotype was detected ten times or more. The chain employs TRBV20-1 and TRBJ2-7, with 10 bases fitting TRBD1. V lost 6 bases to trimming and J lost 3 bases; unmatched junction nucleotides: 8. CDR3 size: 14 residues. Per the germline V gene, CDR1 is DFQATT and CDR2 is SNEGSKA (reference sequence). The CDR3 DNA is TGCAGTGCCACCAGAGGACAGGGGGGCTACGAGCAGTACTTC. It codes for CSATRGQGGYEQYF.

This clonotype was observed many times. J is TRBJ2-7 and V is TRBV6-1, with 9 bases lining up with TRBD1. The CDR3 extends over 16 amino acids. Trimming at V came to 6 bases and at J to 0 bases, leaving 9 bases not matched to a gene. Looked up from germline, CDR1 is MNHNS and CDR2 is SASEGT. DNA of the CDR3: TGTGCCAGCAGCTCCAACAGGGGGCTGAGCTCCTACGAGCAGTACTTC. This sequence encodes CASSSNRGLSSYEQYF.

This clonotype was seen ten or more times. This chain links TRBV12-3 or TRBV12-4 with TRBJ2-5; D is unresolved. The CDR3 sequence is 12 residues long. The V and J ends lost 3 bases and 1 base respectively, with 3 bases between them. The CDR3 loop reads CASSLVQETQYF. DNA for the CDR3: TGTGCCAGCAGTTTGGTCCAAGAGACCCAGTACTTC.

Turning to this clonotype: This may stem from a read error, because a much larger clone lies one nucleotide away. This chain uses TRBV7-6 with TRBJ1-1, with D perhaps matching TRBD1 (5 bases). Germline CDR1 is SGHVS and CDR2 is FNYEAQ. The CDR3 sequence is 13 residues long. This CDR3 reads CASSYRKNIEAFF. In nucleotides, the CDR3 is TGTGCCAGCAGTTACAGGAAAAACATTGAAGCTTTCTTT.

This clonotype was detected ten times or more. The rearrangement links TRBV5-5 to TRBJ2-2, with D unclear. The CDR3 is made up of 15 amino acids. Germline V lookup: CDR1 SGHKS, CDR2 YYEKEE (reference sequence). V lost 1 base and J lost 5, with 12 bases in between. This chain's CDR3 is CASSLYPERTGELFF. The CDR3 DNA reads TGTGCCAGCAGCTTGTACCCAGAGAGGACCGGGGAGCTGTTTTTT. Full variable domain (remainder filled in from reference TRBV5-5 and TRBJ2-2): DAGVTQSPTHLIKTRGQQVTLRCSPISGHKSVSWYQQVLGQGPQFIFQYYEKEERGRGNFPDRFSARQFPNYSSELNVNALLLGDSALYLCASSLYPERTGELFFGEGSRLTVL.

There are many counts of this clonotype. The chain recombines TRBV5-1 with TRBJ1-4; 7 bases agree with TRBD1. Germline V gives CDR1 SGHRS, CDR2 YFSETQ. V was clipped by 4 bases and J by 5 bases; unmatched bases: 5. This CDR3 spans 14 amino acids. CDR3 DNA: TGCGCCAGCAGCAAGACAGGGAGAAATGAAAAACTGTTTTTT. It is translated as CASSKTGRNEKLFF.

This clonotype was seen a handful of times. The gene calls are TRBV30 and TRBJ1-3; D ambiguous. CDR3 size: 14 residues. CDR1 GTSNPN and CDR2 SVGIG come from the germline V gene (reference sequence). V was trimmed by 1 base and J by 0 bases, leaving 7 bases between them. In nucleotides, the CDR3 is TGTGCCTGGAGTGGCCACAGCTCTGGAAACACCATATATTTT. Its translation is CAWSGHSSGNTIYF. Together with reference TRBV30 and TRBJ1-3, the CDR3 gives the full variable domain: SQTIHQWPATLVQPVGSPLSLECTVEGTSNPNLYWYRQAAGRGLQLLFYSVGIGQISSEVPQNLSASRPQDRQFILSSKKLLLSDSGFYLCAWSGHSSGNTIYFGEGSWLTVV.

This clonotype was counted at least ten times. The rearrangement uses TRBV15 and TRBJ2-3; D unclear. There are 13 residues in the CDR3. Germline lookup yields CDR1 LNHNV and CDR2 YYDKDF (reference sequence). V was cut by 0 bases and J by 6 bases, with 7 bases left in between. CDR3 region: CATSRDRRDTQYF. In nucleotides, the CDR3 is TGTGCCACCAGCAGAGATCGTAGGGATACGCAGTATTTT.

This clonotype was detected many times. The chain joins TRBV6-4 to TRBJ2-5; 10 nucleotides align to TRBD1. This CDR3 contains 14 residues. CDR1 and CDR2 from the germline V gene are MRHNA and SNTAGT. V dropped 7 bases and J dropped 2; count of bases not matched to a gene: 4. CDR3 protein: CASTRDRGQETQYF. The CDR3 DNA reads TGTGCCAGCACCCGGGACAGGGGACAAGAGACCCAGTACTTC.

This clonotype appeared many times. This chain joins TRBV5-1 and TRBJ2-1; possible D gene TRBD2, 5 bases. The V end was cut by 0 bases, the J end by 0 bases, with 7 bases between. The CDR3 is made up of 15 amino acids. Germline assignment: CDR1 SGHRS and CDR2 YFSETQ. CDR3 nucleotides: TGCGCCAGCAGCTTGGGAGGGATCTCCTACAATGAGCAGTTCTTC. Encoded protein: CASSLGGISYNEQFF.

This clonotype occurred many times. The rearrangement links TRBV7-2 to TRBJ2-3; D uncertain. Germline CDR1 SGHTA, CDR2 FQGNSA. V was cut by 5 bases and J by 0 bases, with 9 bases left in between. The CDR3 totals 14 residues. The CDR3 here is CASSIGPSTDTQYF. In nucleotides, the CDR3 is TGTGCCAGCAGCATAGGACCGAGCACAGATACGCAGTATTTT.